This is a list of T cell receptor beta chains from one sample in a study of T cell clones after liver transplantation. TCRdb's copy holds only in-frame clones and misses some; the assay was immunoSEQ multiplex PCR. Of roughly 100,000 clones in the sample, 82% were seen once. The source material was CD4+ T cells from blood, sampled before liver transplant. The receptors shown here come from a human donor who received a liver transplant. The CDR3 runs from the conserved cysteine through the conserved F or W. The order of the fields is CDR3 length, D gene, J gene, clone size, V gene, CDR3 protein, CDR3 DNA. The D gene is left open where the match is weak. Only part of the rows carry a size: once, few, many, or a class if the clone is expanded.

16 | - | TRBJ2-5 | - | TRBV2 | CASSLLPEKFQETQYF | TGTGCCAGCAGTTTATTACCCGAGAAATTCCAAGAGACCCAGTACTTC
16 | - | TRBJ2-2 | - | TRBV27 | CASSLSAGGGTGELFF | TGTGCCAGCAGTTTATCGGCGGGTGGAGGGACCGGGGAGCTGTTTTTT
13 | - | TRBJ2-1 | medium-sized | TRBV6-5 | CASSYPVGGEQFF | TGTGCCAGCAGTTACCCTGTAGGGGGTGAGCAGTTCTTC
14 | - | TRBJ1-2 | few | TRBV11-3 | CASSLDSRGNGYTF | TGTGCCAGCAGCTTAGATTCAAGGGGTAATGGCTACACCTTC
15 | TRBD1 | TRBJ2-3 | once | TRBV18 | CASSQRTGTTDTQYF | TGTGCCAGCTCCCAAAGGACAGGGACCACAGATACGCAGTATTTT
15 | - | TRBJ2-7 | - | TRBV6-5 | CASSPPGVRAYEQYF | TGTGCCAGCAGCCCACCGGGGGTTCGGGCCTACGAGCAGTACTTC
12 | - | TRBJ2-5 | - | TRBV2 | CASSGGGETQYF | TGTGCCAGCAGTGGTGGGGGAGAGACCCAGTACTTC
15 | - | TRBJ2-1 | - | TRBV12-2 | CASRQSRGAVNEQFF | TGTGCAAGTCGCCAGTCGAGAGGAGCGGTCAATGAGCAGTTCTTC
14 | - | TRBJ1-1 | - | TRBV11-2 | CASSLIRGNTEAFF | TGTGCCAGCAGCTTGATCAGGGGGAACACTGAAGCTTTCTTT
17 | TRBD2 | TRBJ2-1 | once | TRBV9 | CASSGTSGLSSYNEQFF | TGTGCCAGCAGCGGGACTAGCGGGCTGAGCTCCTACAATGAGCAGTTCTTC
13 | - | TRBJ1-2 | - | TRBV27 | CASSSGALYGYTF | TGTGCCAGCAGTTCAGGGGCGCTTTATGGCTACACCTTC
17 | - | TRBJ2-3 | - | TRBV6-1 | CASSEGRNSQATDTQYF | TGTGCCAGCAGTGAAGGTCGGAACTCCCAAGCCACAGATACGCAGTATTTT
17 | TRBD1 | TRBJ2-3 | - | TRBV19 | CASSRYGTGGATDTQYF | TGTGCCAGTAGTAGGTACGGGACAGGGGGCGCGACAGATACGCAGTATTTT
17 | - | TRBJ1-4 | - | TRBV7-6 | CASSTYGTASRDKKLFF | TGTGCCAGCAGCACGTACGGGACGGCGAGTAGGGATAAAAAACTGTTTTTT
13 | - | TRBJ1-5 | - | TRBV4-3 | CASSKQVNQPQHF | TGCGCCAGCAGTAAACAGGTTAATCAGCCCCAGCATTTT
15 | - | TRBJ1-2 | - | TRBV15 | CATSRERGASYGYTF | TGTGCCACCAGCAGAGAGAGGGGGGCGAGCTATGGCTACACCTTC
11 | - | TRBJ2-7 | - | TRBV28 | CASSDRSRQYF | TGTGCCAGCAGTGACCGATCTCGGCAGTACTTC
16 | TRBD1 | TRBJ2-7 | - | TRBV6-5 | CASSYSRGPLAYEQYF | TGTGCCAGCAGTTACTCGAGGGGGCCCCTAGCCTACGAGCAGTACTTC
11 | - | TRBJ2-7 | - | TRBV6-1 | CASRSSYEQYF | TGTGCCAGCAGAAGCTCCTACGAGCAGTACTTC
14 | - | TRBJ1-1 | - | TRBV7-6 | CASSLVAQGAEAFF | TGTGCCAGCAGCTTAGTAGCACAGGGAGCTGAAGCTTTCTTT
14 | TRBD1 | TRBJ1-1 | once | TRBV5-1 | CASSTDSGGTEAFF | TGCGCCAGCAGCACTGATTCAGGGGGCACTGAAGCTTTCTTT
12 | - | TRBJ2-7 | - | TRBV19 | CASSIRGNEQYF | TGTGCCAGTAGTATACGGGGGAACGAGCAGTACTTC
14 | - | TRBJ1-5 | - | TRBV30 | CAHGSRVSNQPQHF | TGTGCCCATGGGAGTCGGGTCAGCAATCAGCCCCAGCATTTT
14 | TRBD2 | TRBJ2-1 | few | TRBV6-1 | CASSLAGSYNEQFF | TGTGCCAGCAGTCTAGCGGGGAGTTACAATGAGCAGTTCTTC
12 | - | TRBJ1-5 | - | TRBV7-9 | CASTLTGQPQHF | TGTGCCAGCACCCTAACGGGTCAGCCCCAGCATTTT
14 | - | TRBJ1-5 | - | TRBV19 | CASSIEGNRRPQHF | TGTGCCAGTAGTATAGAGGGGAATAGAAGGCCCCAGCATTTT
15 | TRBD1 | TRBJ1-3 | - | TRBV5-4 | CASSGGQGPRNTIYF | TGTGCCAGCAGCGGGGGACAGGGGCCGCGAAACACCATATATTTT
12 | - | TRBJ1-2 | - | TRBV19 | CASSLQAGGYTF | TGTGCCAGTAGTCTCCAAGCAGGTGGCTACACCTTC
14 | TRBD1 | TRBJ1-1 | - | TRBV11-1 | CASSWTGLNTEAFF | TGTGCCAGCAGCTGGACAGGATTGAACACTGAAGCTTTCTTT
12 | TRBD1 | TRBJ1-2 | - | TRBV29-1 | CSVSQGRDGYTF | TGCAGCGTCTCACAGGGGAGGGATGGCTACACCTTC